In this sample, the clone carrying this T cell receptor beta chain turned up once. Original analysis: Cell counts per sample came from amplifying reference gene primers. TCRdb's copy holds only in-frame clones and misses some; the assay was immunoSEQ multiplex PCR. The V and J calls and the clone size are those of that table, but D and trimming were determined from the DNA. Of about 520,000 clones in the sample, over 75% were seen once. The data were taken from a study of blood T cell repertoires in COVID-19. Across the whole study: There were acute and convalescent COVID-19 samples, and they came from the United States, Italy and Spain. PBMCs, B-cell-depleted T cells, or T cells were the source of the cDNA or gDNA that made up the material.

The sequence came from a human donor in a cohort sampled during active COVID-19. Sequencing was carried out using peripheral blood.

The CDR3 is CASSLIAGGKGEKLFF. The CDR3, as DNA: TGCGCCAGCAGCTTGATCGCCGGGGGGAAGGGTGAAAAACTGTTTTTT. V usage is TRBV5-1 and J usage is TRBJ1-4; TRBD1 is a possible D gene (5 bases). The V gene's germline CDR1 is SGHRS and CDR2 YFSETQ. The CDR3 totals 16 residues. The ends were cut back, 1 base at V and 7 bases at J, with 17 bases in the middle.